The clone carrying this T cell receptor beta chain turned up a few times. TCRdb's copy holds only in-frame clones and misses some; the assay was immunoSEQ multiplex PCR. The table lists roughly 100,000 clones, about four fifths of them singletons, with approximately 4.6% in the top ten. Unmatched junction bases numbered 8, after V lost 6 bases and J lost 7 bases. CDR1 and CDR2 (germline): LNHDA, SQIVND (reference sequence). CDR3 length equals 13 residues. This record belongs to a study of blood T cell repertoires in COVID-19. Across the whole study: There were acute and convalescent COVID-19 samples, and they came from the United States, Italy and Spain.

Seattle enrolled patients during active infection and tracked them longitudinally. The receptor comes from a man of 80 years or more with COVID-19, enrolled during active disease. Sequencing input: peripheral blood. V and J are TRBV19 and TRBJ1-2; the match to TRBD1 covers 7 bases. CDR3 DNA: TGTGCCAGTAGCCACGACAGGGATACTGGCTACACCTTC. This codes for CASSHDRDTGYTF.